Detailed here is one TCR beta chain. The CDR3 has 13 amino acids. Germline CDR1 is WSHSY and CDR2 is SAAADI. The V gene end was trimmed by 6 bases and the J gene end by 2 bases; junction bases not matched to a gene: 4. These data are taken from a study of blood T cell repertoires in COVID-19. Study background: T cells, B-cell-depleted T cells, or PBMCs provided the cDNA or gDNA that served as material.

Those enrolled, adults aged roughly 18 to 90 years, came from 24 US areas. Participant-reported clinical history was the basis for cohort assignment. Symptom resolution, clearance, or two negative PCRs marked donors in Cohort 3 as recovered. The repertoire was sequenced with immunoSEQ multiplex PCR; TCRdb's copy has only in-frame clones and lacks some. The data show 150,000 to 190,000 clones, with about 80% seen just once and around 7.1% held by the top ten. The TCR sequence derives from a man between 45 and 60 years old who had recovered from COVID-19. The sequencing sample was made of PBMCs or T cells enriched from blood (not recorded which). The chain couples TRBV10-2 to TRBJ2-7, with TRBD2 matching 7 bases. This CDR3 is CASRGGSTYEQYF. The CDR3 DNA is TGCGCCAGCAGGGGGGGGTCTACCTACGAGCAGTACTTC.